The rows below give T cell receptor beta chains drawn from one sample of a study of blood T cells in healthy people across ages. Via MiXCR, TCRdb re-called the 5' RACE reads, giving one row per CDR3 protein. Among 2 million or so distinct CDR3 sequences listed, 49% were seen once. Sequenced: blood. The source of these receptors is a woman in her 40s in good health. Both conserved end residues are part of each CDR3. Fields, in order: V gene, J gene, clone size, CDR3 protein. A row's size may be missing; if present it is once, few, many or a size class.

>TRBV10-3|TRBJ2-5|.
CAISDQSLTGSETQYF
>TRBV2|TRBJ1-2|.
CASNRVRTAGGYTF
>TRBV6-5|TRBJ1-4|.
CASSYFPTNEKLFF
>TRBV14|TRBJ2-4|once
CANSPGTALAKNIQYF
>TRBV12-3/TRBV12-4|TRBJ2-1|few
CASSLERLAGGPKSYNEQFF
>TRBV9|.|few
CASSVSTGEETQYF
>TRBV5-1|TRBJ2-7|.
CASQTGGGASEQYF
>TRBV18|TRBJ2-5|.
CASSPLPTGTGETQYF
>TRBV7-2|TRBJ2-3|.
CASARDRGFSDTQYF
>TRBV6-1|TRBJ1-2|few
CASSEPLEGYTF
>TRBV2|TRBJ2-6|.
CAGETASGANVLTF
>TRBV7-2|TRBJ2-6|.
CASKLQGAEGVLTF
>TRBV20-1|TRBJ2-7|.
CSARFPSGNEQYF
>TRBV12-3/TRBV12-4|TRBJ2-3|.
CASSRTGDGDTQYF
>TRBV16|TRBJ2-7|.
CASSHGTDRSYEQYF
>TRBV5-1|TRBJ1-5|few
CASSLGTGEKPQHF
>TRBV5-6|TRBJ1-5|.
CASSHQTGQAPNQPQHF
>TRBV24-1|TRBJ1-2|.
CATSDLTGGIYGYTF
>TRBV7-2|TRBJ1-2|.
CASSYDGDYGYTF
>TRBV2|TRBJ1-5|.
CASSEWGANQPQHF
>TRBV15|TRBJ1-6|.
CATSRDLGQGNSPLHF
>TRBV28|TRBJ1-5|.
CASHRGYQPQHF
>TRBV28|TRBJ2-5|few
CASTLVGGTQYF
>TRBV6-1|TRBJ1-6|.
CASTTWEGVHNSPLHF
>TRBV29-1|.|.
CSGTRDAYEQYF
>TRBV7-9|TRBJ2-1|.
CASGPQGSYNEQFF
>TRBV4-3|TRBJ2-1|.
CASSRVGRGGEQFF
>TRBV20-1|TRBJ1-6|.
CSARQANSPLHF
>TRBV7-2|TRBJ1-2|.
CASSLTGKDYTF
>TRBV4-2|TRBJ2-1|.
CASSQTRGTGGSYNEQFF
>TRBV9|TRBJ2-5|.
CASSVATSGQTETQYF
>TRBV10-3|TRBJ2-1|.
CAISAQGPDEQFF
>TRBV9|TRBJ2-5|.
CASSGGGPYQETQYF
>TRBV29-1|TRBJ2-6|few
CSVPQGSGANVLTF
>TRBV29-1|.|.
CSVGPSLSEQYF
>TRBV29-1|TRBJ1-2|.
CSVEGGTGNNYGYTF
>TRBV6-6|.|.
CASSYQSGLPGREQYF
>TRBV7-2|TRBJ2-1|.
CASSLGGSGGALNEQFF
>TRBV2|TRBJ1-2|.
CASSPVDGARAGYTF
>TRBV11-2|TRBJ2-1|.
CASSLEGRADNEQFF
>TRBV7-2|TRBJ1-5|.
CASSLVGGLQPQHF
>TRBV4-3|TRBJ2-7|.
CASSHSPGQGAFEQYF
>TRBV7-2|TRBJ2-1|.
CASSLDNSYNEQFF
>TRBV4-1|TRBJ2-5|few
CASSQVQRGKETQYF
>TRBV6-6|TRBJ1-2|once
CASSSLTGGIGYGYTF
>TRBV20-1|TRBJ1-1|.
CSAHRSSNTEAFF
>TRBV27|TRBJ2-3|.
CASSRRTGRADTQYF
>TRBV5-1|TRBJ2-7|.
CASRGTEQYF
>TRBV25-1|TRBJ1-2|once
CASSETRGGGAGGYTF
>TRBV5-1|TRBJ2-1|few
CASSWDLGIHNEQFF
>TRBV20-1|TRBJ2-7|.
CSARDFKAKGLRPYEQYF
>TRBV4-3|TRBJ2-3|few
CASSQDRGLSTDTQYF
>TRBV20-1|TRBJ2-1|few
CSARGTPVTSYNEQFF
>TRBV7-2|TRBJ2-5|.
CASSSQRGAETQYF